The 3 T cell receptor beta chains below come from one sample, sequenced in a study of regulatory T cells in long-lasting Graves disease. Arm-PCR of CDR3 regions with iRepertoire HTBI primers generated TCR beta libraries. TCRdb reprocessed the multiplex PCR reads via MiXCR and lists one record per CDR3 protein. This sample has about half a million distinct CDR3 sequences, with around 12% found just once. Time point described: newly diagnosed GD, antithyroid drugs for less than 3 months. The TCR library was prepared using RNA isolated from PBMCs. This sample was also put to use in a study of T cells in Graves' hyperthyroidism and ophthalmopathy.

The input for sequencing was peripheral blood mononuclear cells (PBMCs), taken at new diagnosis, from a patient treated with antithyroid drugs. Every receptor here comes from a woman aged 25-40 years with Graves disease.

This clonotype was seen only a few times. A much bigger clone sits one base away, suggesting this may be a read error. This chain links TRBV28 with TRBJ1-4; D perhaps matches TRBD1 (5 bases). From germline, CDR1 is MDHEN and CDR2 SYDVKM. The CDR3 covers 17 residues. CDR3 in DNA: TGTGCCAGCAATTTAAGGTGGGGGGGAGCAACTAATGAAAAACTGTTTTTT. Protein sequence: CASNLRWGGATNEKLFF. The entire variable domain, with the rest obtained from reference TRBV28 and TRBJ1-4, is as follows: DVKVTQSSRYLVKRTGEKVFLECVQDMDHENMFWYRQDPGLGLRLIYFSYDVKMKEKGDIPEGYSVSREKKERFSLILESASTNQTSMYLCASNLRWGGATNEKLFFGSGTQLSVL.

The sample holds a few counts of this clonotype. The rearrangement links TRBV5-5 to TRBJ2-3; TRBD2 is a possible D gene (6 bases). Trimming shortened V by 2 bases and J by 4 bases, and 14 bases separated the two germline ends. CDR3 length: 15 amino acids. The germline V gene has CDR1 SGHKS and CDR2 YYEKEE (reference sequence). Here the CDR3 reads CASSFLGGFSDTQYF. CDR3 sequence (DNA): TGTGCCAGCAGCTTTTTGGGGGGTTTTTCAGATACGCAGTATTTT.

This clonotype appeared a few times. The gene calls are TRBV28 and TRBJ2-7, with D unclear. Trimming shortened V by 6 bases and J by 0 bases, and 15 bases separated the two germline ends. CDR1 and CDR2 from the germline V gene are MDHEN and SYDVKM. The length of the CDR3 is 15 residues. CDR3 sequence reads: CASSPHSIFSYEQYF. CDR3 in DNA: TGTGCCAGCAGCCCCCATAGCATATTCTCCTACGAGCAGTACTTC.